The clone carrying this T cell receptor (beta chain) appeared a few times. Sequencing was performed with immunoSEQ multiplex PCR; in TCRdb, only in-frame clones are kept and a portion is missing. The top ten hold roughly 2.8% of the sample, which has 95,000 to 150,000 clones, around 87% seen once. Germline V CDR1 and CDR2: SGHRS, YFSETQ. V was pared by 4 bases and J by 5 bases, with 5 bases of the junction left unmatched. There are 14 residues in the CDR3. This sample is drawn from a study of control samples from healthy donors and cancer patients. This clonotype originated in a man aged 55 to 69 in good health. The V call is TRBV5-1, the J call TRBJ1-4; TRBD1 matches at 7 bases. The source material was blood. CDR3 sequence reads: CASSGGQLNEKLFF. The CDR3 region has the DNA TGCGCCAGCAGCGGGGGACAGTTAAATGAAAAACTGTTTTTT.